One sample yielded the 20 T cell receptor beta chains listed below, sequenced in a study of CD8 T cells in Susac syndrome. The RNA, about 0.45 to 1 ug, was put through reverse transcription using random hexamers. Using its own MiXCR run on the immunoSEQ multiplex PCR reads, TCRdb lists one record per CDR3 protein. The sample yields more than 75,000 distinct CDR3 sequences, around 93% seen once. Sequenced sample: CD8+ T cells from PBMCs. The source is a human donor in good health.

The chain links TRBV11-3 to TRBJ1-5, with D maybe TRBD1 (5 bases). CDR3 length equals 14 residues. The ends were cut back, 6 bases at V and 5 bases at J, with 14 bases in the middle. Germline CDR1 reads SGHNT; CDR2 reads YENEEA. For the CDR3, the DNA is TGTGCCAGCAGTCCTGGAGGGGAGGATCAGCCCCAGCATTTT. This gives the protein CASSPGGEDQPQHF.

This chain joins TRBV5-1 and TRBJ1-1; TRBD1 is a possible D gene (5 bases). Trimming stripped 2 bases from V and 5 bases from J, with 19 bases between. The CDR3 totals 16 residues. The germline V gene has CDR1 SGHRS and CDR2 YFSETQ. CDR3 region: CASSFRVAGPGTEAFF. CDR3 bases: TGCGCCAGCAGCTTTCGGGTAGCAGGGCCGGGGACTGAAGCTTTCTTT.

This chain joins TRBV7-2 and TRBJ2-3, with 12 nucleotides matching TRBD1. J gave up 6 bases and V 3 bases, and 4 bases lay outside the gene matches. The CDR3 is made up of 15 amino acids. Germline CDR1 and CDR2: SGHTA and FQGNSA. CDR3 coding DNA: TGTGCCAGCAGCTTGGGACAGGGGGCAAAGGATACGCAGTATTTT. It translates to CASSLGQGAKDTQYF.

In its sample, this clonotype was seen once. The rearrangement joins TRBV2 to TRBJ2-4, with a weak D call TRBD1 (6 bases). Germline V gene lookup returns CDR1 SNHLY and CDR2 FYNNEI. The ends were cut back, 6 bases at V and 0 bases at J, with 21 bases in the middle. This CDR3 has 18 amino acids. CDR3 nucleotide sequence: TGTGCCAGCAGCGACCCCTATCAGGGGCTGCTAGCCAAAAACATTCAGTACTTC. It is translated as CASSDPYQGLLAKNIQYF.

The J gene is TRBJ2-3, the V gene TRBV7-2; 9 bases match TRBD2. With V trimmed by 2 bases and J by 2 bases, 2 bases remained unmatched. From germline, CDR1 is SGHTA and CDR2 FQGNSA. CDR3 length: 15 amino acids. The DNA for the CDR3 is TGTGCCAGCAGCTTACCTAGCGGGGTCACAGATACGCAGTATTTT. Its translation is CASSLPSGVTDTQYF.

This rearrangement joins TRBV19 to TRBJ1-2; D is perhaps TRBD1 (6 bases). V lost 6 bases to trimming and J lost 3 bases, with 17 bases between them. Germline CDR1 LNHDA, CDR2 SQIVND (reference sequence). This CDR3 has 15 residues. The DNA for the CDR3 is TGTGCCAGTAGACGGGACACAGCCTTATACTATGGCTACACCTTC. It encodes CASRRDTALYYGYTF. Together with reference TRBV19 and TRBJ1-2, the CDR3 gives the full variable domain: DGGITQSPKYLFRKEGQNVTLSCEQNLNHDAMYWYRQDPGQGLRLIYYSQIVNDFQKGDIAEGYSVSREKKESFPLTVTSAQKNPTAFYLCASRRDTALYYGYTFGSGTRLTVV.

V gene TRBV7-9 combines with J gene TRBJ2-3, with D possibly matching TRBD2 (5 bases). V was trimmed by 3 bases and J by 3 bases, leaving 13 bases between them. This CDR3 has 15 residues. Germline CDR1 reads SEHNR; CDR2 reads FQNEAQ (reference sequence). CDR3 bases: TGTGCCAGCAGCTTTGCCGAGGGTGCGACAGATACGCAGTATTTT. This translates into CASSFAEGATDTQYF.

The chain couples TRBV29-1 to TRBJ2-1; D is uncertain. The CDR3 extends over 10 amino acids. The germline gives CDR1 SQVTM, CDR2 ANQGSEA. For the CDR3, the DNA is TGCACCATAGTAGAAGGTGAGCAGTTCTTC. Translated, it gives CTIVEGEQFF.

The V and J genes are TRBV4-1 and TRBJ1-1; tentative D call: TRBD1 (6 bases). Trimming left V 4 bases short and J 4 bases short, with 13 bases between. The CDR3 has 14 residues. Germline CDR1 reads MGHRA; CDR2 reads YSYEKL. DNA for the CDR3: TGCGCCAGCAGCCTTGTGGACAGCCGCACTGAAGCTTTCTTT. Translated: CASSLVDSRTEAFF.

This chain links TRBV11-2 with TRBJ2-4; D is unclear. V lost 5 bases, J lost 7 bases, and 12 bases lay in between. Germline CDR1 and CDR2: SGHAT and FQNNGV. The CDR3 extends over 13 amino acids. For the CDR3, the DNA is TGTGCCAGCAGCGATAGTCCTGAGAACATTCAGTACTTC. Its translation: CASSDSPENIQYF.

V and J are TRBV6-5 and TRBJ1-1; unclear D gene. This CDR3 has 13 residues. Trimming pared 5 bases from V and 4 bases from J, leaving 11 bases between. Germline lookup yields CDR1 MNHEY and CDR2 SVGAGI. The CDR3 DNA follows: TGTGCCAGCAGTCCCACAACCGGCACTGAAGCTTTCTTT. Protein product: CASSPTTGTEAFF.

The rearrangement joins TRBV4-1 to TRBJ2-7, with a tentative D call TRBD1 (6 bases). The V end lost 0 bases, the J end lost 0 bases, and 12 bases lay between the germline ends. CDR1 MGHRA and CDR2 YSYEKL come from the germline V gene. The CDR3 extends over 16 amino acids. DNA for the CDR3: TGCGCCAGCAGCCAAGATCTGGGACAAACCTCCTACGAGCAGTACTTC. Its translation: CASSQDLGQTSYEQYF.

CDR3 loop: CASSEFFGTAGNQPQHF. CDR3 nucleotide sequence: TGTGCCAGCAGTGAATTCTTTGGGACCGCGGGCAATCAGCCCCAGCATTTT. J is TRBJ1-5 and V is TRBV2; perhaps TRBD1 as D (5 bases). Per germline, CDR1 SNHLY and CDR2 FYNNEI. The CDR3 contains 17 residues. V gave up 2 bases and J gave up 2 bases, with 16 bases separating them.

The CDR3 DNA reads as TGCAGTGCTAGAGATCCCAGGGAAGCCTCTGGAAACACCATATATTTT. Translated: CSARDPREASGNTIYF. The chain recombines TRBV20-1 with TRBJ1-3; D may be TRBD1 (5 bases). Germline V gene data show CDR1 as DFQATT and CDR2 as SNEGSKA (reference sequence). The CDR3 length is 16 residues. V was trimmed by 0 bases and J by 0 bases, leaving 12 bases between them.

CDR3 nucleotides: TGTGCCACCCGTCCCTCCCCGGGAACTGGAAACACCATATATTTT. Translated: CATRPSPGTGNTIYF. The rearrangement links TRBV6-1 to TRBJ1-3; D is uncertain. CDR1 and CDR2 from the germline V gene are MNHNS and SASEGT. The germline V and J ends were trimmed by 10 bases and 2 bases, with 18 bases remaining between them. This CDR3 contains 15 residues.

This clonotype was found once. The rearrangement joins TRBV9 to TRBJ2-3; D unclear. Per germline, CDR1 SGDLS and CDR2 YYNGEE. This CDR3 is 12 amino acids long. Deletions cut 2 bases from V and 0 bases from J, with 1 base between. The CDR3: CASSVSTDTQYF. The DNA of the CDR3 is TGTGCCAGCAGCGTTAGCACAGATACGCAGTATTTT.

The chain joins TRBV5-1 to TRBJ2-2; no clear D gene. V dropped 1 base and J dropped 0 bases, with 7 bases sitting between them. Germline loops: CDR1 SGHRS, CDR2 YFSETQ. The CDR3 covers 15 residues. The CDR3 DNA follows: TGCGCCAGCAGCTTGAGCCTTCCGAACACCGGGGAGCTGTTTTTT. It is translated as CASSLSLPNTGELFF.

The rearrangement uses TRBV5-1 and TRBJ1-4; 7 bases match TRBD1. The J segment lost 2 bases and the V segment lost 7 bases, leaving 8 bases of the junction unmatched. Germline-derived CDR1 and CDR2 are SGHRS and YFSETQ. The length of the CDR3 is 15 residues. For the CDR3, the DNA is TGCGCCAGCGGCCAGGGGGAAAGGACTAATGAAAAACTGTTTTTT. Its protein product is CASGQGERTNEKLFF.

This chain uses TRBV29-1 with TRBJ2-2; TRBD1 matches 10 bases. Germline V gives CDR1 SQVTM, CDR2 ANQGSEA. Germline trimming cut 6 bases from V and 2 bases from J; bases unmatched to any gene: 6. This CDR3 comprises 15 residues. CDR3 loop: CSVYGTGDNTGELFF. The CDR3 DNA sequence: TGCAGCGTGTACGGGACAGGGGACAACACCGGGGAGCTGTTTTTT.

The chain joins TRBV27 to TRBJ2-2, with D unresolved. V was shortened by 3 bases and J by 7 bases, with 9 bases between the two germline ends. CDR1 and CDR2 (germline): MNHEY, SMNVEV (reference sequence). The CDR3 spans 13 residues. The CDR3 DNA reads as TGTGCCAGCAGTTTCTTCGACAACGGGGAGCTGTTTTTT. This codes for CASSFFDNGELFF.